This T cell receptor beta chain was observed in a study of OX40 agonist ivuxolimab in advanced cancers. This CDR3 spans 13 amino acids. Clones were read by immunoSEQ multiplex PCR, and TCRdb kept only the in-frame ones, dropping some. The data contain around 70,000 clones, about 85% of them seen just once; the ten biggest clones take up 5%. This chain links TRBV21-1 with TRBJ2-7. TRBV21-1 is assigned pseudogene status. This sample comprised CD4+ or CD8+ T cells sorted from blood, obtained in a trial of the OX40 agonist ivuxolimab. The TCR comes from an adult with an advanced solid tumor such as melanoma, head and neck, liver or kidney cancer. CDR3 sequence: CASSKLTEPEQYF. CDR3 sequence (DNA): TGTGCCAGCAGCAAACTCACGGAACCCGAGCAGTACTTC.